The source of this TCR beta chain is a study of T cell responses to AZD1222 COVID-19 vaccine. Study results and limitations: CD4 TCRs associated with vaccination spanned spike, dominating at 160-218 and 743-854.

Between the trimmed V and J ends, which lost 5 bases and 2 bases, there was a span of 18 bases. Germline V gene lookup returns CDR1 SEHNR and CDR2 FQNEAQ (reference sequence). This CDR3 contains 16 residues. The assay was immunoSEQ multiplex PCR, and TCRdb's table has in-frame clones only and misses some. The sample consists of approximately 110,000 clones, roughly 80% of them appearing once. A note on this clone: The target antigen is unknown.

The chain has TRBV7-9 and TRBJ1-2; D ambiguous. The material sequenced was peripheral blood, taken on day 0 of AZD1222 vaccination. The receptor's source is an adult in good health. CDR3 in amino acids: CASSDQGLARNYGYTF. DNA of the CDR3: TGTGCCAGCAGCGACCAAGGGTTGGCGAGGAACTATGGCTACACCTTC.